This T cell receptor (beta chain) is drawn from a study of blood T cells in healthy people across ages. The CDR3 totals 12 residues. CDR1 and CDR2 from the germline V gene are MNHEY and SVGAGI. Trimming removed 5 bases at V and 9 bases at J, with 13 bases between. With a J-beta primer mix and a sample-barcoded 5' primer, a second PCR ran about 7 to 12 cycles. TCRdb reprocessed the 5' RACE reads with MiXCR, giving one entry per CDR3 protein. The sample comprises 1.5 million or so distinct CDR3 sequences, 40% to 45% of which are singletons, and under 5% rests with the top ten. This sequence was found in a woman aged 18-29 years in good health. Sequenced input: blood. This chain joins TRBV6-5 and TRBJ1-2; perhaps TRBD1 as D (5 bases). For the CDR3, the DNA is TGTGCCAGCAGTCAGGGACTCGCGAGCTACACCTTC. Protein sequence: CASSQGLASYTF.